This TCR beta chain was captured in a study of blood T cell repertoires in COVID-19. Study-wide background: Some COVID-19 samples were acute and others convalescent; all came from the United States, Italy and Spain. Nucleic acid was either cDNA or gDNA, and it came from T cells, B-cell-depleted T cells, or PBMCs.

The ends were cut back, 0 bases at V and 0 bases at J, with 17 bases in the middle. The CDR3 has 18 residues. In germline, CDR1 is ENHRY, CDR2 SYGVKD. As originally analysed: Scientists estimated how many nucleated cells there were by amplifying reference gene primers. Some clones are missing from TCRdb's copy, which holds only in-frame ones; the method was immunoSEQ multiplex PCR. V and J calls and clone size come straight from that table; D and trimming were deduced from the DNA. The table shows roughly 81,000 clones, with about 83% occurring only once. Sequenced input: peripheral blood. V gene TRBV10-3 combines with J gene TRBJ1-1; unclear D gene. This receptor was obtained from a man older than 75 with active or convalescent COVID-19. The CDR3 is CAISESESIREVNTEAFF. DNA for the CDR3: TGTGCCATCAGTGAGTCGGAGAGTATTCGGGAAGTGAACACTGAAGCTTTCTTT.